The clone carrying this TCR beta chain was observed a few times. Its antigen is unidentified. The data were taken from a study of response to subunit inactivated influenza vaccine. MiXCR was run by TCRdb on the RT-PCR reads, yielding one entry per CDR3 protein. The sample consists of about 300,000 distinct CDR3 sequences, 20% to 25% of them appearing once. Notes on the study in general: Each seasonal influenza vaccination recruits few new T cells, the authors suggested.

Trimming removed 1 base from V and 5 bases from J, with 12 bases in between. The CDR3 loop spans 15 amino acids. This chain joins TRBV12-3 or TRBV12-4 and TRBJ2-1; D is perhaps TRBD1 or TRBD2 (7 bases each). The sample was PBMCs from blood, taken approximately 22 months after vaccination. This sequence originates from a man aged 45 to 75 who received an inactivated influenza vaccine. CDR3 loop: CASSLGPGGDNEQFF. CDR3 in DNA: TGTGCCAGCAGTTTAGGTCCAGGGGGGGACAATGAGCAGTTCTTC.